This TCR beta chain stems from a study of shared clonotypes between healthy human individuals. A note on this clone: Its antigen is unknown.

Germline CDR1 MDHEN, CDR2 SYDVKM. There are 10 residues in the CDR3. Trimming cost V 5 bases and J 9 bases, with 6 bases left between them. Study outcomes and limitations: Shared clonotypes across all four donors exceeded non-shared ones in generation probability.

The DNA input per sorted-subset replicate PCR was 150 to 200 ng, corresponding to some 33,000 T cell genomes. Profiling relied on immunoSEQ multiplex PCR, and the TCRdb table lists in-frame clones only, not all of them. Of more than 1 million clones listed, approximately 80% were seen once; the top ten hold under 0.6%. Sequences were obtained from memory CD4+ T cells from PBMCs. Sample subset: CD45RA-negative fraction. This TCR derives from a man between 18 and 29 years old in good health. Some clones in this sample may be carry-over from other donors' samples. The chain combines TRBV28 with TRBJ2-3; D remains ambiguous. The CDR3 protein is CASSRSTQYF. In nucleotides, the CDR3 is TGTGCCAGCAGTCGGAGCACGCAGTATTTT.